This T cell receptor (beta chain) was sequenced during a study of PD-L1 blockade in urothelial cancer. Study-wide context: Samples came from 3 weeks, at the second dose, and 6 weeks into treatment.

The investigators introduced synthetic TCR analog templates into each PCR as spikes. Measured with immunoSEQ multiplex PCR; TCRdb has only the in-frame clones, and not every one. The table lists tens of thousands of clones, about 89% of them singletons, with around 2% in the top ten. The J segment lost 6 bases and the V segment lost 5 bases, leaving 11 bases of the junction unmatched. CDR3 length equals 16 residues. CDR1 is SGHTA and CDR2 is FQGTGA in the germline V gene. V is TRBV7-3 and J is TRBJ2-1, with TRBD2 matching over 9 bases. The sample in question was PBMCs, obtained around atezolizumab (anti-PD-L1) treatment. The clonotype comes from a man between 60 and 70 years old with urothelial cancer. As DNA, the CDR3 is TGTGCCAGCAGCCGGGGGTTAGCGGGGGTTGGCAATGAGCAGTTCTTC. Translating gives CASSRGLAGVGNEQFF.